Following are 12 T cell receptor beta chains from one sample sequenced in a study of T cell repertoires in cytomegalovirus infection. Each CDR3 protein gets one entry after TCRdb re-called the reads with MiXCR. In the table there are 110,000 to 150,000 distinct CDR3 sequences, 32% of which are singletons. Their antigen targets remain unknown. The starting material was CD8+ T cells from cultured PBMCs, obtained from culture after CMV antigen stimulation. The receptors originated from a human donor in good health (CMV status not recorded). Some clones in this sample may be carry-over from other donors' samples.

This clonotype came up many times. This chain connects TRBV6-1 to TRBJ2-3, with D possibly matching TRBD1 (7 bases). Per germline, CDR1 MNHNS and CDR2 SASEGT. The V end was cut by 4 bases, the J end by 4 bases, with 9 bases between. The CDR3 is 13 amino acids. CDR3 bases: TGTGCCAGCAGTGCAGGGGGGCCAGATACGCAGTATTTT. Translating gives CASSAGGPDTQYF.

This clonotype rates as medium-sized. V usage is TRBV4-2 and J usage is TRBJ2-7, with a possible D match to TRBD1 (5 bases). The CDR3 is 14 residues long. Per the germline V gene, CDR1 is LGHNA and CDR2 is YNFKEQ. The V and J ends lost 0 bases and 1 base respectively, with 7 bases between them. As DNA, the CDR3 is TGTGCCAGCAGCCAAGATGACAGTTCCTACGAGCAGTACTTC. Amino acid sequence: CASSQDDSSYEQYF.

The chain combines TRBV7-8 with TRBJ2-3; D ambiguous. V lost 4 bases, J lost 2 bases, and 10 bases lay in between. CDR1 and CDR2 from the germline V gene are SGHVS and FQNEAQ. This CDR3 has 14 residues. CDR3 sequence (DNA): TGTGCCAGCAGCTCAATCTCTTCCACAGATACGCAGTATTTT. Translating it yields CASSSISSTDTQYF.

This rearrangement joins TRBV27 to TRBJ2-6; D is ambiguous. The CDR3 loop spans 15 amino acids. Germline-derived CDR1 and CDR2 are MNHEY and SMNVEV (reference sequence). Trimming pared 6 bases from V and 4 bases from J, leaving 13 bases between. CDR3 nucleotide sequence: TGTGCCAGCAGGGAATTACGTCTGGGGGCCAACGTCCTGACTTTC. This encodes CASRELRLGANVLTF.

This clonotype showed up many times. This chain connects TRBV7-8 to TRBJ2-7; a weak D match, TRBD1 (5 bases). CDR1 is SGHVS and CDR2 is FQNEAQ in the germline V gene. The CDR3 is 14 residues long. Trimming stripped 2 bases from V and 7 bases from J, with 15 bases between. This chain's CDR3 is CASSLMQGSLEQYF. As DNA, the CDR3 is TGTGCCAGCAGCTTAATGCAGGGTTCGTTGGAGCAGTACTTC.

The chain is built from TRBV20-1 and TRBJ1-1; TRBD1 agrees at 10 bases. The CDR3 spans 17 residues. V trimming: 3 bases; J trimming: 0 bases; junction bases outside the gene matches: 10. Germline CDR1 DFQATT, CDR2 SNEGSKA (reference sequence). The CDR3 here is CSARNRQGAVVNTEAFF. The CDR3 coding sequence is TGCAGTGCTAGGAACAGACAGGGGGCTGTGGTGAACACTGAAGCTTTCTTT.

This clonotype has just a few counts. The V gene is TRBV20-1, the J gene TRBJ2-1, with 10 bases lining up with TRBD2. Trimming cost V 4 bases and J 4 bases; bases outside gene matches: 4. The CDR3 loop spans 14 amino acids. Germline CDR1 and CDR2: DFQATT and SNEGSKA (reference sequence). CDR3 region: CSAKKAGGYNEQFF. CDR3 DNA sequence: TGCAGTGCTAAAAAAGCGGGGGGGTACAATGAGCAGTTCTTC.

This clonotype was seen repeatedly, ten times or more. V gene TRBV7-3 combines with J gene TRBJ1-1, with D perhaps matching TRBD1 (5 bases). Germline assignment: CDR1 SGHTA and CDR2 FQGTGA. The CDR3 length is 14 residues. Trimming shortened V by 2 bases and J by 4 bases, and 11 bases separated the two germline ends. CDR3 sequence: CASSLGAEGTEAFF. The CDR3 region has the DNA TGTGCCAGCAGCTTAGGGGCAGAGGGCACTGAAGCTTTCTTT.

This clonotype has just a few counts. The J gene is TRBJ2-7, the V gene TRBV18; TRBD1 matches at 7 bases. This CDR3 has 13 amino acids. Looked up from germline, CDR1 is KGHSH and CDR2 is LQKENI. The V and J ends lost 3 bases and 5 bases, in that order; junction bases with no gene match: 4. The CDR3 region is CASSPLGGNEQYF. CDR3 sequence (DNA): TGTGCCAGCTCACCGTTAGGGGGCAACGAGCAGTACTTC.

This clonotype has just a few counts. The J gene is TRBJ2-7, the V gene TRBV5-5, with D perhaps TRBD1 (6 bases). The CDR3 consists of 14 residues. Germline V gene data show CDR1 as SGHKS and CDR2 as YYEKEE (reference sequence). V gave up 3 bases and J gave up 3 bases, with 13 bases separating them. The CDR3 bases are TGTGCCAGCAGCTACGCCAAGGGGGACTACGAGCAGTACTTC. Its translation: CASSYAKGDYEQYF.

This clonotype appeared a few times. CDR3 sequence: CASSSRDRNNSPLHF. For the CDR3, the DNA is TGTGCCAGCAGCTCCCGGGACAGGAATAATTCACCCCTCCACTTT. V is TRBV7-6 and J is TRBJ1-6; TRBD1 agrees at 8 bases. Germline V gene sequence: CDR1 SGHVS, CDR2 FNYEAQ. Trimming at V came to 4 bases and at J to 5 bases, leaving 4 bases not matched to a gene. This CDR3 contains 15 residues.

CDR3 in DNA: TGTGCCAGCACTACAACAGGGCCGGATGGCTACACCTTC. It specifies CASTTTGPDGYTF. The chain joins TRBV2 to TRBJ1-2; D may be TRBD1 (6 bases). V was trimmed by 7 bases and J by 6 bases, leaving 15 bases between them. The CDR3 is 13 residues long. In germline, CDR1 is SNHLY, CDR2 FYNNEI. Drawing the rest from reference TRBV2 and TRBJ1-2, the complete variable domain is EPEVTQTPSHQVTQMGQEVILRCVPISNHLYFYWYRQILGQKVEFLVSFYNNEISEKSEIFDDQFSVERPDGSNFTLKIRSTKLEDSAMYFCASTTTGPDGYTFGSGTRLTVV.